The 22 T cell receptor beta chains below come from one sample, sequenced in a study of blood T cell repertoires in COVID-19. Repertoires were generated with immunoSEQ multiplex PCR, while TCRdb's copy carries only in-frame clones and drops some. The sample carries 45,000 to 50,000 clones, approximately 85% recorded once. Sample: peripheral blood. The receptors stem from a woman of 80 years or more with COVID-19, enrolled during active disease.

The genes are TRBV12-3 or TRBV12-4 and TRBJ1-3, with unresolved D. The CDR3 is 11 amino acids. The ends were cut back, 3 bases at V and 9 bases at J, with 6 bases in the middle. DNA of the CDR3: TGTGCCAGCAGTTTCTTCGGCACCATATATTTT. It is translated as CASSFFGTIYF.

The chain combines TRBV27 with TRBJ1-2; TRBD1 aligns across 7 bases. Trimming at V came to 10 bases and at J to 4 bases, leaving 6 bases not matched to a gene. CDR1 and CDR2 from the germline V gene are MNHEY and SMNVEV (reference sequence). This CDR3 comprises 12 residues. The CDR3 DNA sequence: TGTGCCACCGGGAAGGGGGCCTATGGCTACACCTTC. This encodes CATGKGAYGYTF.

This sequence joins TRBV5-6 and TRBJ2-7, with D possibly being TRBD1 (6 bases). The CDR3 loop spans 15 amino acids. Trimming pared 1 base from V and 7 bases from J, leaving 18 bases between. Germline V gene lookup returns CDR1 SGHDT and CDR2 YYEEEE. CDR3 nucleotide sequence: TGTGCCAGCAGCTTGATGGCAGGTCTCCAGGGGGAGCAGTACTTC. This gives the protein CASSLMAGLQGEQYF.

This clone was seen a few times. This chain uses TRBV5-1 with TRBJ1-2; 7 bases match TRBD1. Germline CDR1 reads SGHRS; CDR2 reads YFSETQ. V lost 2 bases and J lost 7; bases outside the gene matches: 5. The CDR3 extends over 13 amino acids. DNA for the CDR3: TGCGCCAGCAGCTTTACAGGGGACGGTGGCTACACCTTC. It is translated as CASSFTGDGGYTF.

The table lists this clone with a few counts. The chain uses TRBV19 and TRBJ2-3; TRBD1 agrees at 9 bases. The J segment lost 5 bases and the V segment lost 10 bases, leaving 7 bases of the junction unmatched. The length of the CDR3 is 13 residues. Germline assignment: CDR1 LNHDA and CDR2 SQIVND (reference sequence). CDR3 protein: CATTGQGGDTQYF. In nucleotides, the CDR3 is TGTGCCACCACGGGACAGGGAGGAGATACGCAGTATTTT.

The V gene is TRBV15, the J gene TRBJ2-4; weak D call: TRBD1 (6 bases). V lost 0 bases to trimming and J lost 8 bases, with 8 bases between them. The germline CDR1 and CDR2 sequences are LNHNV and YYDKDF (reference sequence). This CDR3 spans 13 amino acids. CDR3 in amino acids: CATSRDPGDIQYF. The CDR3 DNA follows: TGTGCCACCAGCAGAGACCCAGGGGACATTCAGTACTTC. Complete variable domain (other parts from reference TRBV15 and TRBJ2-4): DAMVIQNPRYQVTQFGKPVTLSCSQTLNHNVMYWYQQKSSQAPKLLFHYYDKDFNNEADTPDNFQSRRPNTSFCFLDIRSPGLGDTAMYLCATSRDPGDIQYFGAGTRLSVL.

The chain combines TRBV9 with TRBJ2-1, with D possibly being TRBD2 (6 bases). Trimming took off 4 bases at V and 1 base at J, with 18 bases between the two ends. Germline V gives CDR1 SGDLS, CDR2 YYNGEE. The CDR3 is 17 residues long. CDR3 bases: TGTGCCAGCAGCCCCAGGGATGGGGGAGGTTCCTACAATGAGCAGTTCTTC. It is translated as CASSPRDGGGSYNEQFF.

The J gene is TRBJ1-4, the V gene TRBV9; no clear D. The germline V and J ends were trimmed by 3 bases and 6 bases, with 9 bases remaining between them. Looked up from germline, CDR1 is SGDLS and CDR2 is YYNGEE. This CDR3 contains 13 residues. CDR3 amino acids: CASSGAGDEKLFF. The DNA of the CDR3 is TGTGCCAGCAGCGGCGCCGGGGATGAAAAACTGTTTTTT.

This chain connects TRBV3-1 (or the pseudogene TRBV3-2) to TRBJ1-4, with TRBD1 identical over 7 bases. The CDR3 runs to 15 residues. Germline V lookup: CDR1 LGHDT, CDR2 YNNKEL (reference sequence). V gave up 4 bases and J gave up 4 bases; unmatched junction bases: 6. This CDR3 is CASSRKRGHNEKLFF. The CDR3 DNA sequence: TGTGCCAGCAGCCGAAAAAGGGGGCATAATGAAAAACTGTTTTTT.

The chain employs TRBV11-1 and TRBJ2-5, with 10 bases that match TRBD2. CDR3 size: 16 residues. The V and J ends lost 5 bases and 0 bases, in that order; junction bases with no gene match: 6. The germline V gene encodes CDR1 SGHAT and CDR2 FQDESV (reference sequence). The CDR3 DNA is TGTGCCAGCAGCCCGCCACTAGCGGGGTACCAAGAGACCCAGTACTTC. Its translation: CASSPPLAGYQETQYF.

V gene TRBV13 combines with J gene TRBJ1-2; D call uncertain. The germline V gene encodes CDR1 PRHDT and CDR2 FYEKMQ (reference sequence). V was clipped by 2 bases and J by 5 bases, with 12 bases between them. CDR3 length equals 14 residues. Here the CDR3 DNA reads TGTGCCAGCAGCTTAATTCGGAGTTGGTATGGCTACACCTTC. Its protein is CASSLIRSWYGYTF.

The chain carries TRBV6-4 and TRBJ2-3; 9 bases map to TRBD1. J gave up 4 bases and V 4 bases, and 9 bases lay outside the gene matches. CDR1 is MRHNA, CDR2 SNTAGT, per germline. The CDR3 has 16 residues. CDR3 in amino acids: CASSAGTGGSADTQYF. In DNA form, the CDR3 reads TGTGCCAGCAGTGCCGGAACAGGGGGCTCGGCAGATACGCAGTATTTT.

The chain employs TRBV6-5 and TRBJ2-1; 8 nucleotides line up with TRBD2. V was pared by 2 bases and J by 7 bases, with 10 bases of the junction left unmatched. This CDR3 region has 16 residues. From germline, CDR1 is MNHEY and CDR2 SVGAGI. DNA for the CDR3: TGTGCCAGCAGTTACGTCGGGACTAGGTTTATGAATGAGCAGTTCTTC. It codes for CASSYVGTRFMNEQFF.

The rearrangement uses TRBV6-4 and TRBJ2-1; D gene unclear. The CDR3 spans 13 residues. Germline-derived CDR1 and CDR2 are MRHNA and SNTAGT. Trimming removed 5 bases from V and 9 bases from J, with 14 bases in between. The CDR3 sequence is CASSLTLETEQFF. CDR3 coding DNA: TGTGCCAGCAGTCTGACCCTAGAGACTGAGCAGTTCTTC.

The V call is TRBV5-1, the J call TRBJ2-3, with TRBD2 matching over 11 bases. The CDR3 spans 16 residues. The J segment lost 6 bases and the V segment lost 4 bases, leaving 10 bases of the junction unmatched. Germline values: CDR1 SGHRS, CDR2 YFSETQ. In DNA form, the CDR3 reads TGCGCCAGCAGCGCCCTTAGCGGGAGGGCCGAGGATACGCAGTATTTT. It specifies CASSALSGRAEDTQYF.

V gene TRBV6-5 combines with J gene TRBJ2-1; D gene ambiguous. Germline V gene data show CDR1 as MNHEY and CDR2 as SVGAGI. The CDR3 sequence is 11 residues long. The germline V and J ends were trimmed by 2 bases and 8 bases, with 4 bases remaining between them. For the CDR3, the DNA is TGTGCCAGCAGTTACGGCTATGAGCAGTTCTTC. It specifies CASSYGYEQFF.

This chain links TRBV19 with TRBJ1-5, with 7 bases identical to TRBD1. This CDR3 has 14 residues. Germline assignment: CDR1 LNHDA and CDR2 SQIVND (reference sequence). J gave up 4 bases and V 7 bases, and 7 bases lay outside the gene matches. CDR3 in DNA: TGTGCCAGTATGTTGAGGGGGCCGAATCAGCCCCAGCATTTT. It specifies CASMLRGPNQPQHF.

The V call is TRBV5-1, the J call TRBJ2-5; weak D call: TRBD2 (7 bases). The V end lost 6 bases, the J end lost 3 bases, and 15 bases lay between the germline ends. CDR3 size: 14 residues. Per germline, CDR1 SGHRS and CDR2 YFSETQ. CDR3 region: CASNLQGGEETQYF. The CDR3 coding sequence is TGCGCCAGCAACCTACAGGGAGGGGAAGAGACCCAGTACTTC.

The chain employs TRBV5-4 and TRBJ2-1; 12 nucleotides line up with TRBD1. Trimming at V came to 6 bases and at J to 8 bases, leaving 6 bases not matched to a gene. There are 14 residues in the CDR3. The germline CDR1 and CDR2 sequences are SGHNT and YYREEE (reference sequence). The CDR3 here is CASTGTGGFDEQFF. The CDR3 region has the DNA TGTGCCAGCACCGGGACAGGGGGCTTCGATGAGCAGTTCTTC.

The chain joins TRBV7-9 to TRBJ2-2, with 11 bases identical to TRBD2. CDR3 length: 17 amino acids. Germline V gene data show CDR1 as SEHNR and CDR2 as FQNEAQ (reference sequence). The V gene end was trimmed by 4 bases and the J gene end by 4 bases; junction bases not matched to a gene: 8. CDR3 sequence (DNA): TGTGCCAGCAGCTCGGGACTAGCGGTGAGAACCACCGGGGAGCTGTTTTTT. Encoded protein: CASSSGLAVRTTGELFF.

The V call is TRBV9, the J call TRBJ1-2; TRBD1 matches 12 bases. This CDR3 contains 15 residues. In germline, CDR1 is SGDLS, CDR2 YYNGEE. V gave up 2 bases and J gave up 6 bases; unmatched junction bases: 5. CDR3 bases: TGTGCCAGCAGCGTCGACGGGACAGGGGGCCATGGCTACACCTTC. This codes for CASSVDGTGGHGYTF.

The CDR3 DNA sequence: TGCGCCAGCAGCCCCATGACAGGGGGCTACGAGCAGTACTTC. Protein product: CASSPMTGGYEQYF. The rearrangement joins TRBV4-3 to TRBJ2-7, with TRBD1 identical over 9 bases. Trimming removed 4 bases from V and 3 bases from J; junction bases left unmatched: 4. Germline V gene lookup returns CDR1 LGHNA and CDR2 YSLEER. The CDR3 runs to 14 residues.